The entry below gives a single T cell receptor beta chain sequence along with its context. Its antigen is undetermined. Using its own MiXCR run on the 5' RACE reads, TCRdb lists one record per CDR3 protein. The sample includes about 150,000 distinct CDR3 sequences, 40% to 50% of them seen just once. V shed 7 bases, J shed 5 bases, and the junction held 13 bases outside the gene matches. Germline CDR1 DFQATT, CDR2 SNEGSKA (reference sequence). This CDR3 contains 14 residues. The sample belongs to a study of CD8 T cells in ankylosing spondylitis. The study, taken as a whole, reports: Disease-linked clones reportedly concentrated significantly in matched ankylosing spondylitis synovial fluid. Eight highly homologous variants made up a TCR beta motif, and this motif appeared characteristic of ankylosing spondylitis blood.

This receptor was taken from a male donor with ankylosing spondylitis. The sequencing sample was made of synovial fluid, either unsorted or a sorted T cell fraction (not recorded which). V is TRBV20-1 and J is TRBJ2-7; TRBD2 matches at 8 bases. The CDR3 DNA reads TGCAGTGGGTTCATAGCGGGAATCCCCCACGAGCAGTACTTC. Residues: CSGFIAGIPHEQYF.